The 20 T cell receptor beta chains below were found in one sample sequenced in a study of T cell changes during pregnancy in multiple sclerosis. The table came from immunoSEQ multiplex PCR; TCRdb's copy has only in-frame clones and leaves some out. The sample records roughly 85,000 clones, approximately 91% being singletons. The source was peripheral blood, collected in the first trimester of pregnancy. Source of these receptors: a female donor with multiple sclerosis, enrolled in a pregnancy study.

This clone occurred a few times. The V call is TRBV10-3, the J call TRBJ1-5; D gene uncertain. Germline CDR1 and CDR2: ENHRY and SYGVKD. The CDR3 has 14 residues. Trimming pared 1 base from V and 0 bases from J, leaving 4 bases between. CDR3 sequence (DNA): TGTGCCATCAGTGAGTTGGCTAGCAATCAGCCCCAGCATTTT. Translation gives CAISELASNQPQHF.

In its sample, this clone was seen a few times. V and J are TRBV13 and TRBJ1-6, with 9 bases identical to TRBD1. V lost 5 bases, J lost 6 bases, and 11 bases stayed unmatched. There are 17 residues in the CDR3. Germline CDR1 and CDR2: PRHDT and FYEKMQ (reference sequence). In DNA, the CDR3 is TGTGCCAGCAGCCCCTCCGGGACAGGGATTATTAATTCACCCCTCCACTTT. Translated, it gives CASSPSGTGIINSPLHF.

CDR3 amino acids: CASSQGVAGTLPYGYTF. As DNA, the CDR3 is TGCGCCAGCAGCCAAGGGGTGGCAGGGACTTTACCTTATGGCTACACCTTC. This chain connects TRBV4-1 to TRBJ1-2; TRBD1 might be the D (5 bases). Trimming pared 1 base from V and 5 bases from J, leaving 20 bases between. The CDR3 contains 17 residues. Germline V gene data show CDR1 as MGHRA and CDR2 as YSYEKL.

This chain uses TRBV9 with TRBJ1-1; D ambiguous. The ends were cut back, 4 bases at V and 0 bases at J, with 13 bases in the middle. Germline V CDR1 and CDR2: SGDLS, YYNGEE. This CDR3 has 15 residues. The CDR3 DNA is TGTGCCAGCAGCCCAGAGGTAGCCATGAACACTGAAGCTTTCTTT. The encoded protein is CASSPEVAMNTEAFF.

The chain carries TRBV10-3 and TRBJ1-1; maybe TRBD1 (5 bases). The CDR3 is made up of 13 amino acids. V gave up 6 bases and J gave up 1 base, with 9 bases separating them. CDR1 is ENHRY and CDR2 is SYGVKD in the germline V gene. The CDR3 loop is CAISPGQNTEAFF. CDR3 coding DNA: TGTGCCATCAGCCCCGGACAGAACACTGAAGCTTTCTTT.

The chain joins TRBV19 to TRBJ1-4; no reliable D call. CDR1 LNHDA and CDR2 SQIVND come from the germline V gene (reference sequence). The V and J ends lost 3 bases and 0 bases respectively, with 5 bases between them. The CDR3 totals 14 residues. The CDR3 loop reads CASSMQATNEKLFF. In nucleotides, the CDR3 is TGTGCCAGTAGTATGCAGGCAACTAATGAAAAACTGTTTTTT.

DNA for the CDR3: TGTGCCAGCAGTTTGCAGGGCTCCTACAATGAGCAGTTCTTC. Translation: CASSLQGSYNEQFF. The rearrangement joins TRBV6-5 to TRBJ2-1, with D possibly TRBD1 on 5 matching bases. The length of the CDR3 is 14 residues. The V gene lost 4 bases and the J gene lost 0 bases, with 7 bases spanning the gap. Germline V lookup: CDR1 MNHEY, CDR2 SVGAGI.

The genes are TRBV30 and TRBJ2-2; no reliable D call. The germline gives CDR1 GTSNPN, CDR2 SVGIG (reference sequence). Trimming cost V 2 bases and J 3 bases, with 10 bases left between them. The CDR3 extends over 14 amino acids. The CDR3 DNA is TGTGCCTGGAGTACTAAGGCCCACACCGGGGAGCTGTTTTTT. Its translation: CAWSTKAHTGELFF.

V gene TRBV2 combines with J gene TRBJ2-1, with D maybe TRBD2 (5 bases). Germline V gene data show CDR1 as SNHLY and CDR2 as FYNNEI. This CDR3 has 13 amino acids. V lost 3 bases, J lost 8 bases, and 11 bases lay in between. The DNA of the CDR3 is TGTGCCAGCAGTGACACCGGGGTGGATGAGCAGTTCTTC. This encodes CASSDTGVDEQFF.

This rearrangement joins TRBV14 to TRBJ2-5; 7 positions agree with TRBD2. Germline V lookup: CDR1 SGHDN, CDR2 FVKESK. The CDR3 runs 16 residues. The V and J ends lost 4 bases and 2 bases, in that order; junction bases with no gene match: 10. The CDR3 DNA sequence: TGTGCCAGCAGCCCCCTTGGGGAGGGCCCGCAAGAGACCCAGTACTTC. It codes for CASSPLGEGPQETQYF.

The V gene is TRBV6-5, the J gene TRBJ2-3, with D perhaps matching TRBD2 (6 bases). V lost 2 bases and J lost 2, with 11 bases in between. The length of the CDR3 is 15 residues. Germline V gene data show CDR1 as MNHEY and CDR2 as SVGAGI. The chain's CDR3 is CASSYAGRNTDTQYF. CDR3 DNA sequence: TGTGCCAGCAGTTACGCGGGACGGAACACAGATACGCAGTATTTT.

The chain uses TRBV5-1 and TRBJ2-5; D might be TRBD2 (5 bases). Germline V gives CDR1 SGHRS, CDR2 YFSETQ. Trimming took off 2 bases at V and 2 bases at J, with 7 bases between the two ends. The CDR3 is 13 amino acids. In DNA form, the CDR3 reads TGCGCCAGCAGCTTAGCGGTGCAAGAGACCCAGTACTTC. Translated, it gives CASSLAVQETQYF.

CDR3 loop: CASSLARATSGNTIYF. In DNA, the CDR3 is TGTGCCAGCAGCTTAGCGCGGGCGACCTCTGGAAACACCATATATTTT. The genes are TRBV7-9 and TRBJ1-3; D call uncertain. V was cut by 0 bases and J by 0 bases, with 9 bases left in between. Germline CDR1 is SEHNR and CDR2 is FQNEAQ (reference sequence). The CDR3 runs to 16 residues.

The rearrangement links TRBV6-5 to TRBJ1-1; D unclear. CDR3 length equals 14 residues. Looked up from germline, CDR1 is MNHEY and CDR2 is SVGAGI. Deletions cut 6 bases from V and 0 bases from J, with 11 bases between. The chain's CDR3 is CASSGGPLNTEAFF. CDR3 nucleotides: TGTGCCAGCAGCGGTGGTCCCTTGAACACTGAAGCTTTCTTT.

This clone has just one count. The CDR3 here is CASSYYRDRLDSPLHF. CDR3 in DNA: TGTGCCAGCTCATACTACCGGGATCGCTTGGATTCACCCCTCCACTTT. J is TRBJ1-6 and V is TRBV18; D gene ambiguous. From germline, CDR1 is KGHSH and CDR2 LQKENI. This CDR3 is 16 amino acids long. V dropped 5 bases and J dropped 8 bases, with 19 bases sitting between them.

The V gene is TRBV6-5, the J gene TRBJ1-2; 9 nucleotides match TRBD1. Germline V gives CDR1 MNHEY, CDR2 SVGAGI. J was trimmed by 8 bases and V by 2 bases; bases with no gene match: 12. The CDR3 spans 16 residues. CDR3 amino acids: CASSYLGQGLEGGYTF. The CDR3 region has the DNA TGTGCCAGCAGTTACCTGGGACAGGGTCTTGAGGGAGGCTACACCTTC.

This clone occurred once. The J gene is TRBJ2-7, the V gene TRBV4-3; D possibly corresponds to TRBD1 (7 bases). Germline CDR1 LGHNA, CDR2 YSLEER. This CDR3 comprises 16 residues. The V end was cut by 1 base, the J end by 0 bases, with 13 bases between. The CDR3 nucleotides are TGCGCCAGCAGCCAAGGGAGGGGGCTTAGCTCCTACGAGCAGTACTTC. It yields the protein CASSQGRGLSSYEQYF.

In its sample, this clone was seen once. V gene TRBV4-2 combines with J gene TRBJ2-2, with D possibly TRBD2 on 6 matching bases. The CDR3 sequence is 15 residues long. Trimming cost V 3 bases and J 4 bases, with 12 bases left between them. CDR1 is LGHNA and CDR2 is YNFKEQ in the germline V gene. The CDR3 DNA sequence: TGTGCCAGCAGCCAGGGGGGAGATCGCACCGGGGAGCTGTTTTTT. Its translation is CASSQGGDRTGELFF.

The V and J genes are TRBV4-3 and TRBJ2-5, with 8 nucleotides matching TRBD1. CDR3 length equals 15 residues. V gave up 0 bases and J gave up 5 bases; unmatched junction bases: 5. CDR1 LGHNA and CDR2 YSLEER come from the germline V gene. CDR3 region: CASSQDGDRSETQYF. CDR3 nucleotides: TGCGCCAGCAGCCAAGATGGGGACAGGAGTGAGACCCAGTACTTC.

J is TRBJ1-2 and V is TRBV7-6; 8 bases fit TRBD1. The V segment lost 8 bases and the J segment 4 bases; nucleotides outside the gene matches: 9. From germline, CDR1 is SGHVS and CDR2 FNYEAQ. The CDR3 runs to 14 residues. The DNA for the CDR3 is TGTGCCAGCCCTTATAGGGGACAGGCCTATGGCTACACCTTC. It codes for CASPYRGQAYGYTF.